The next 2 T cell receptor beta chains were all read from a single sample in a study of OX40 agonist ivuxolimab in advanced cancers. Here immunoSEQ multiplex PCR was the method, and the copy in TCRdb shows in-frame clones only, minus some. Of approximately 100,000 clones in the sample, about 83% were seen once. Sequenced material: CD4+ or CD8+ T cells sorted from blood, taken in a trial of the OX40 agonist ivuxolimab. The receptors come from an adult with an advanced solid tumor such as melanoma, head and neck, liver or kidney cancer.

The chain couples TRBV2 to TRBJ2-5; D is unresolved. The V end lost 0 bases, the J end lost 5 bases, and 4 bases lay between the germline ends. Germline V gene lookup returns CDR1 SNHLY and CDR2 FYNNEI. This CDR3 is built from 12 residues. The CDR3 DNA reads TGTGCCAGCAGTGAAGCCCCCGAGACCCAGTACTTC. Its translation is CASSEAPETQYF.

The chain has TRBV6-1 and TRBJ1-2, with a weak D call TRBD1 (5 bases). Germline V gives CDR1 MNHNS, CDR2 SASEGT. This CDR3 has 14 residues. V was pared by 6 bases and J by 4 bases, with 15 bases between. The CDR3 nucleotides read TGTGCCAGCAGGCCGGGCGAGGGGCCCTATGGCTACACCTTC. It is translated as CASRPGEGPYGYTF.